This TCR beta chain was profiled in a study of T cell responses to AZD1222 COVID-19 vaccine. This CDR3 has 14 residues. Trimming removed 1 base at V and 8 bases at J, with 11 bases between. Germline V lookup: CDR1 LNHNV, CDR2 YYDKDF (reference sequence). Overall study results and limits: No repertoire was sampled before or during the peak T cell response, only after it. Unmutated variant regions are reportedly targeted by nearly half of spike-specific TCRs.

Points on this clone: What it recognizes is unknown.

Produced via immunoSEQ multiplex PCR; TCRdb's table is partial and in-frame only. The data hold more than 85,000 clones, with more than 90% observed a single time. Sample: peripheral blood, taken 28 days after the second AZD1222 dose. This sequence joins TRBV15 and TRBJ1-4; D gene uncertain. The clonotype comes from an adult who received the AZD1222 COVID-19 vaccine. The CDR3: CATSRASLGEKLFF. Here the CDR3 DNA reads TGTGCCACCAGCAGAGCTTCCCTTGGAGAAAAACTGTTTTTT.